The present T cell receptor beta chain was sequenced within a study of cytomegalovirus exposure and HLA in healthy donors. Study-wide points: Reportedly, a later analysis found an Asian-associated ancestry cluster had fewer N-insertions than the approximately 700-donor mean.

Amplification used 60 Vbeta primers and 13 Jbeta primers. Some clones are missing from TCRdb's copy, which holds only in-frame ones; the method was immunoSEQ multiplex PCR. The top ten hold 0.63% of the sample, which has approximately 220,000 clones, more than 65% seen once. Germline CDR1 MNHEY, CDR2 SMNVEV (reference sequence). With 10 bases clipped from V and 5 bases from J, the junction kept 8 bases outside the gene matches. This CDR3 has 13 amino acids. As to this clone: What it binds is unknown.

Though nominally healthy at sampling, donors likely had unrecorded immune exposures. Sequencing was performed on PBMCs. This chain joins TRBV27 and TRBJ2-7; 10 positions agree with TRBD1. The TCR was taken from a man between 18 and 29 years old in good health and CMV-seronegative. The CDR3: CATRDRGIHEQYF. For the CDR3, the DNA is TGTGCCACCCGGGACAGGGGTATCCACGAGCAGTACTTC.